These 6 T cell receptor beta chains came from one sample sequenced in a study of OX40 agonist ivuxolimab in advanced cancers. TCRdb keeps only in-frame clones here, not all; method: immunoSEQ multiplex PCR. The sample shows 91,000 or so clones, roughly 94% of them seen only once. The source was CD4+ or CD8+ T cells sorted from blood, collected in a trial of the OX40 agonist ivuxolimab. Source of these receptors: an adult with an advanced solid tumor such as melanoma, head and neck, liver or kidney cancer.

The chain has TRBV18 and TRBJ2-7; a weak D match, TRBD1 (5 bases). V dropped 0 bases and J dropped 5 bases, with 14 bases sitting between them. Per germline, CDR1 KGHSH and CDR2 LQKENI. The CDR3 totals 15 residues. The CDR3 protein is CASSPPVTREHEQYF. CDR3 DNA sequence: TGTGCCAGCTCACCACCTGTCACCAGGGAACACGAGCAGTACTTC.

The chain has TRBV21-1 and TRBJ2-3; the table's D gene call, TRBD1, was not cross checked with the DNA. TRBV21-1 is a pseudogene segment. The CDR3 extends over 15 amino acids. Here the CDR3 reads CASIPGGRITDTQYF. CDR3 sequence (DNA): TGTGCCAGCATCCCAGGGGGAAGAATCACAGATACGCAGTATTTT.

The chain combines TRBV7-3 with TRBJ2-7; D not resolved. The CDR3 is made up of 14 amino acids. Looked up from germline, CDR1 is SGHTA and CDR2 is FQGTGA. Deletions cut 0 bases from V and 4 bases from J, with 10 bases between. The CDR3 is CASSLTVGGYEQYF. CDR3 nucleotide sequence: TGTGCCAGCAGCTTAACGGTCGGTGGGTACGAGCAGTACTTC.

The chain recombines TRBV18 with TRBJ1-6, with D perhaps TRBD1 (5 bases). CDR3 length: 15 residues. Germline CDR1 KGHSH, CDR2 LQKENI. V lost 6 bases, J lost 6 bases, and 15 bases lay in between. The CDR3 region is CASSHATRANSPLHF. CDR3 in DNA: TGTGCCAGCTCCCATGCGACCAGGGCTAATTCACCCCTCCACTTT.

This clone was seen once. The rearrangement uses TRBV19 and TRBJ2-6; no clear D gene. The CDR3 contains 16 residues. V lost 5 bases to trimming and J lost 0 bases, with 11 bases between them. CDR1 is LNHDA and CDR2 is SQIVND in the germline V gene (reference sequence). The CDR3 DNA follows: TGTGCCAGTAGTTCCACCGGAGTCTCTGGGGCCAACGTCCTGACTTTC. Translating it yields CASSSTGVSGANVLTF.

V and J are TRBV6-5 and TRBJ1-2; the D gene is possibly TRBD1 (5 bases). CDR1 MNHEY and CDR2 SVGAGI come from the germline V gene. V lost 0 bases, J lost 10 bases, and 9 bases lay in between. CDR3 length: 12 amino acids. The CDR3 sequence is CASSYSGAFYTF. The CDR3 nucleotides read TGTGCCAGCAGTTACTCTGGGGCCTTCTACACCTTC.